These 24 T cell receptor beta chains were all obtained from the same sample, sequenced in a study of human T cells and chemical hapten exposure. TCRdb reanalysed the RACE reads using MiXCR and keeps one entry per CDR3 protein. Of more than 300,000 distinct CDR3 sequences listed, approximately 5% are singletons. The time point: pre-sensitization, week 0. Treatment specified: therapeutic diphenylcyclopropenone sensitization with weekly scalp DPC. The material was whole blood, obtained in connection with sensitization to the hapten diphenylcyclopropenone (DPC). The receptors come from a woman in her fifties or sixties with alopecia areata. Some clones in this sample may be carry-over from other donors' samples.

This clonotype was detected ten times or more. The chain links TRBV13 to TRBJ1-1, with D perhaps TRBD1 (6 bases). Trimming took off 2 bases at V and 0 bases at J, with 10 bases between the two ends. The CDR3 covers 15 residues. Per the germline V gene, CDR1 is PRHDT and CDR2 is FYEKMQ (reference sequence). CDR3 DNA sequence: TGTGCCAGCAGCTTACCGGGGGGCATGAACACTGAAGCTTTCTTT. This sequence encodes CASSLPGGMNTEAFF.

This clonotype was counted many times. This chain joins TRBV20-1 and TRBJ1-3, with TRBD1 matching over 9 bases. V lost 5 bases, J lost 3 bases, and 2 bases stayed unmatched. The CDR3 sequence is 13 residues long. Germline-derived CDR1 and CDR2 are DFQATT and SNEGSKA (reference sequence). The CDR3 coding sequence is TGCAGTGCTCGACAGGGGGTTGGAAACACCATATATTTT. This encodes CSARQGVGNTIYF.

The chain joins TRBV9 to TRBJ2-7; 9 nucleotides align to TRBD1. Trimming at V came to 7 bases and at J to 7 bases, leaving 12 bases not matched to a gene. This CDR3 comprises 14 residues. From germline, CDR1 is SGDLS and CDR2 YYNGEE. In nucleotides, the CDR3 is TGTGCCAGCCAAAGACAGGGGGATTCGTCGGAGCAGTACTTC. Translation gives CASQRQGDSSEQYF.

This clonotype was observed at least ten times. The chain links TRBV5-5 to TRBJ1-2; 10 bases are shared with TRBD1. The CDR3 spans 15 residues. V was pared by 0 bases and J by 4 bases, with 3 bases of the junction left unmatched. Germline V gives CDR1 SGHKS, CDR2 YYEKEE (reference sequence). The DNA for the CDR3 is TGTGCCAGCAGCTTGGGGGGACAGGGGACCTATGGCTACACCTTC. It codes for CASSLGGQGTYGYTF.

There are many counts of this clonotype. The chain couples TRBV11-2 to TRBJ2-1; D gene uncertain. Between the trimmed V and J ends, which lost 4 bases and 5 bases, there was a span of 6 bases. There are 12 residues in the CDR3. CDR1 SGHAT and CDR2 FQNNGV come from the germline V gene. The CDR3 sequence is CASSSTNNEQFF. As DNA, the CDR3 is TGTGCCAGCAGCTCAACCAACAATGAGCAGTTCTTC.

The chain uses TRBV10-3 and TRBJ1-1; D not resolved. The CDR3 runs 13 residues. Trimming stripped 3 bases from V and 8 bases from J, with 13 bases between. Per germline, CDR1 ENHRY and CDR2 SYGVKD. CDR3 amino acids: CAISDPDLQEAFF. The DNA of the CDR3 is TGTGCCATCAGTGATCCCGACCTCCAGGAAGCTTTCTTT.

The rearrangement links TRBV20-1 to TRBJ1-4; 11 bases match TRBD1. The CDR3 runs to 14 residues. Germline lookup yields CDR1 DFQATT and CDR2 SNEGSKA (reference sequence). V was pared by 6 bases and J by 7 bases, with 7 bases of the junction left unmatched. The DNA for the CDR3 is TGCAGTGCCCCGGACAGGGGGCGAGGTGAAAAACTGTTTTTT. Encoded protein: CSAPDRGRGEKLFF.

The sample holds many counts of this clonotype. The chain uses TRBV28 and TRBJ1-5; no reliable D call. Germline CDR1 MDHEN, CDR2 SYDVKM. The CDR3 extends over 14 amino acids. Between the trimmed V and J ends, which lost 2 bases and 0 bases, there was a span of 5 bases. The CDR3 spells CASSLAYSNQPQHF. The CDR3 bases are TGTGCCAGCAGTTTAGCCTATAGCAATCAGCCCCAGCATTTT.

This clonotype was detected ten times or more. The rearrangement joins TRBV29-1 to TRBJ2-5; 7 nucleotides line up with TRBD1. CDR1 and CDR2 (germline): SQVTM, ANQGSEA. V trimming: 0 bases; J trimming: 5 bases; junction bases outside the gene matches: 9. The CDR3 covers 15 residues. In DNA form, the CDR3 reads TGCAGCGTTGAAGATCCCCGACAGGGAATGGAGACCCAGTACTTC. Amino acid sequence: CSVEDPRQGMETQYF. The full variable domain, with the rest looked up from reference TRBV29-1 and TRBJ2-5, is SAVISQKPSRDICQRGTSLTIQCQVDSQVTMMFWYRQQPGQSLTLIATANQGSEATYESGFVIDKFPISRPNLTFSTLTVSNMSPEDSSIYLCSVEDPRQGMETQYFGPGTRLLVL.

This clonotype came up many times. This chain connects TRBV29-1 to TRBJ2-5; 10 nucleotides align to TRBD2. From germline, CDR1 is SQVTM and CDR2 ANQGSEA. V shed 8 bases and J 3 bases; nucleotides not matched to a gene: 12. The CDR3 spans 15 residues. Here the CDR3 DNA reads TGCAGCTTCATCGAGAGCGGGAGGGCCGAAGAGACCCAGTACTTC. This encodes CSFIESGRAEETQYF.

The chain combines TRBV5-1 with TRBJ2-3, with TRBD2 matching over 9 bases. CDR3 length equals 15 residues. The V gene end was trimmed by 7 bases and the J gene end by 3 bases; junction bases not matched to a gene: 9. Germline lookup yields CDR1 SGHRS and CDR2 YFSETQ. As DNA, the CDR3 is TGCGCCAGCCGAGAGTGGACTAGCGAGACAGATACGCAGTATTTT. This gives the protein CASREWTSETDTQYF.

The table lists this clonotype with a few counts. This chain links TRBV6-5 with TRBJ2-3; D uncertain. The CDR3 covers 16 residues. Per the germline V gene, CDR1 is MNHEY and CDR2 is SVGAGI. Trimming left V 4 bases short and J 4 bases short, with 18 bases between. This chain's CDR3 is CASSSPLRTGSDTQYF. DNA of the CDR3: TGTGCCAGCAGTTCACCTTTACGGACGGGCTCAGATACGCAGTATTTT.

This clonotype was recorded at least ten times. The chain employs TRBV12-3 or TRBV12-4 and TRBJ2-1; D is ambiguous. The CDR3 consists of 13 residues. The germline V and J ends were trimmed by 1 base and 5 bases, with 6 bases remaining between them. CDR3 in amino acids: CASSLGPNNEQFF. Here the CDR3 DNA reads TGTGCCAGCAGTTTAGGGCCCAACAATGAGCAGTTCTTC.

The CDR3 DNA is TGTGCCAGCAGGTCGGGTCCTTTGAAGATTCAGTACTTC. Protein sequence: CASRSGPLKIQYF. The chain couples TRBV6-1 to TRBJ2-4; no firm D call. CDR1 is MNHNS and CDR2 is SASEGT in the germline V gene. V was cut by 6 bases and J by 10 bases, with 16 bases left in between. CDR3 length: 13 amino acids.

This clonotype was recorded many times. V is TRBV2 and J is TRBJ2-3, with no clear D. The CDR3 length is 12 residues. Germline V lookup: CDR1 SNHLY, CDR2 FYNNEI. V dropped 8 bases and J dropped 0 bases, with 6 bases sitting between them. CDR3 bases: TGTGCCAGCCACACCAGCACAGATACGCAGTATTTT. It is translated as CASHTSTDTQYF.

The chain couples TRBV5-4 to TRBJ1-2; the match to TRBD1 covers 7 bases. From germline, CDR1 is SGHNT and CDR2 YYREEE (reference sequence). The length of the CDR3 is 15 residues. The V segment lost 0 bases and the J segment 8 bases; nucleotides outside the gene matches: 10. The CDR3 loop is CASSLEGASSIGYTF. CDR3 bases: TGTGCCAGCAGCTTGGAGGGGGCATCATCGATCGGCTACACCTTC. Together with reference TRBV5-4 and TRBJ1-2, the CDR3 gives the full variable domain: ETGVTQSPTHLIKTRGQQVTLRCSSQSGHNTVSWYQQALGQGPQFIFQYYREEENGRGNFPPRFSGLQFPNYSSELNVNALELDDSALYLCASSLEGASSIGYTFGSGTRLTVV.

This clonotype was seen more than once but under ten times. The chain recombines TRBV6-2 or TRBV6-3 with TRBJ2-7; TRBD2 matches 11 bases. The trim removed 4 bases at V and 0 bases at J, leaving 5 bases unmatched. CDR3 length: 16 amino acids. The V gene's germline CDR1 is MNHEY and CDR2 SVGEGT. The CDR3 spells CASSSLAGGLSYEQYF. The CDR3, as DNA: TGTGCCAGCAGTTCTCTAGCGGGAGGCCTCTCCTACGAGCAGTACTTC.

The J gene is TRBJ2-7, the V gene TRBV2; D is ambiguous. Germline V gene sequence: CDR1 SNHLY, CDR2 FYNNEI. The CDR3 runs to 12 residues. V gave up 3 bases and J gave up 6 bases, with 9 bases separating them. CDR3 protein: CASSDSAGEQYF. The CDR3 DNA reads as TGTGCCAGCAGTGACTCGGCAGGCGAGCAGTACTTC. Drawing the rest from reference TRBV2 and TRBJ2-7, the complete variable domain is EPEVTQTPSHQVTQMGQEVILRCVPISNHLYFYWYRQILGQKVEFLVSFYNNEISEKSEIFDDQFSVERPDGSNFTLKIRSTKLEDSAMYFCASSDSAGEQYFGPGTRLTVT.

Only a few counts were recorded for this clonotype. The V call is TRBV28, the J call TRBJ2-7; perhaps TRBD1 as D (5 bases). The V end lost 5 bases, the J end lost 6 bases, and 11 bases lay between the germline ends. Germline-derived CDR1 and CDR2 are MDHEN and SYDVKM. The CDR3 runs to 12 residues. The CDR3 sequence: CASSPRESEQYF. CDR3 sequence (DNA): TGTGCCAGCAGTCCCAGGGAATCCGAGCAGTACTTC.

The V gene is TRBV20-1, the J gene TRBJ1-2; the match to TRBD1 covers 8 bases. CDR3 length: 12 amino acids. Germline CDR1 and CDR2: DFQATT and SNEGSKA (reference sequence). The junction had 7 bases not matched to a gene; V was cut back by 5 bases and J by 8 bases. CDR3 residues: CSAPQGARGYTF. The CDR3 bases are TGCAGTGCTCCGCAGGGGGCTCGGGGCTACACCTTC.

This clonotype was seen a few times. The chain is built from TRBV6-1 and TRBJ1-1; 8 bases line up with TRBD1. Trimming removed 2 bases from V and 1 base from J; junction bases left unmatched: 21. This CDR3 has 21 residues. The germline V gene encodes CDR1 MNHNS and CDR2 SASEGT. The CDR3 DNA follows: TGTGCCAGCAGTGAAAAGCGACGGACAGGGTCGTTATTGTCGCAGAACACTGAAGCTTTCTTT. Encoded protein: CASSEKRRTGSLLSQNTEAFF.

This clonotype has a count of ten or more. This chain joins TRBV20-1 and TRBJ2-3; tentatively, D is TRBD1 (5 bases). V was shortened by 4 bases and J by 0 bases, with 14 bases between the two germline ends. The germline CDR1 and CDR2 sequences are DFQATT and SNEGSKA (reference sequence). The CDR3 covers 15 residues. The CDR3 protein is CSATQDNESTDTQYF. CDR3 bases: TGCAGTGCTACACAGGACAACGAAAGCACAGATACGCAGTATTTT.

This clonotype was seen more than once but under ten times. The chain is built from TRBV3-1 and TRBJ1-1; D might be TRBD1 (5 bases). This CDR3 spans 17 amino acids. V shed 0 bases and J shed 0 bases, with 14 bases lying between them. Germline V gives CDR1 LGHDT, CDR2 YNNKEL (reference sequence). The CDR3 region is CASSQDGPGRMNTEAFF. The CDR3 bases are TGTGCCAGCAGCCAAGATGGGCCAGGGAGGATGAACACTGAAGCTTTCTTT.

This clonotype was counted a few times. The rearrangement uses TRBV7-9 and TRBJ1-4, with D possibly matching TRBD1 (6 bases). In germline, CDR1 is SEHNR, CDR2 FQNEAQ (reference sequence). The CDR3 has 14 residues. V was trimmed by 4 bases and J by 5 bases, leaving 11 bases between them. CDR3 bases: TGTGCCAGCAGCTCGGACAGCGAGAATGAAAAACTGTTTTTT. This codes for CASSSDSENEKLFF. The variable domain in full, completed from reference TRBV7-9 and TRBJ1-4, reads DTGVSQNPRHKITKRGQNVTFRCDPISEHNRLYWYRQTLGQGPEFLTYFQNEAQLEKSRLLSDRFSAERPKGSFSTLEIQRTEQGDSAMYLCASSSDSENEKLFFGSGTQLSVL.